This T cell receptor beta chain was obtained from a study of T cell repertoires in cytomegalovirus infection. TCRdb reprocessed the reads via MiXCR and lists one record per CDR3 protein. The table records some 920,000 distinct CDR3 sequences, around 30% of them present only once. This clonotype was recorded a few times. The antigen is not known. The CDR3 totals 16 residues. Per germline, CDR1 SGDLS and CDR2 YYNGEE. The trim removed 4 bases at V and 2 bases at J, leaving 10 bases unmatched. The chain uses TRBV9 and TRBJ2-3; 7 nucleotides align to TRBD2. The sequence was obtained from a human donor in good health (CMV status not recorded). Some clones in this sample may be carry-over from other donors' samples. The sample here was cultured CD8+ T cells from PBMCs, taken from culture after CMV antigen stimulation. CDR3 bases: TGTGCCAGCAGCCAAGGAGGGCGGGGGATCACAGATACGCAGTATTTT. The encoded protein is CASSQGGRGITDTQYF.